This T cell receptor beta chain was sequenced during a study of type 1 regulatory T cells. TCRdb itself ran the reads through MiXCR, one entry per CDR3 protein. The table shows just under 65,000 distinct CDR3 sequences, with almost 50% occurring only once. This clonotype showed up just a few times. The antigen is not known. The trim removed 6 bases at V and 8 bases at J, leaving 8 bases unmatched. The CDR3 sequence is 13 residues long. Per the germline V gene, CDR1 is ENHRY and CDR2 is SYGVKD. Sequenced sample: cultured non-Tr1 T cells, either the whole culture or a sorted T cell fraction (not recorded which). The sequence was obtained from a human donor in good health. The rearrangement links TRBV10-3 to TRBJ1-1, with 8 bases lining up with TRBD1. The CDR3 region has the DNA TGTGCCATCAGGGCCCGAGGGACAGGAGAAGCTTTCTTT. Its translation: CAIRARGTGEAFF.